This is a list of T cell receptor beta chains from one sample in a study of T-cell reconstitution after alpha-beta-depleted transplantation in children. Each CDR3 protein is one row after TCRdb ran MiXCR on the PCR reads. This table has around 450,000 distinct CDR3 sequences, 8% to 11% appearing once. The starting material was PBMCs, obtained before TCRalphabeta/CD19-depleted stem cell transplant. Source of these receptors: a child aged 2 to 10 with inherited bone marrow failure, due to receive a stem cell transplant. Both conserved end residues are part of each CDR3. D genes are given only for firm matches. Rows give clone size only sometimes, using once, few, many, or a class for an expanded clone.

TRBJ2-1 . many TRBV12-3/TRBV12-4 TGTGCCAGCAGTTTAGTCCAGGGCACTGAGCAGTTCTTC CASSLVQGTEQFF
TRBJ2-1 TRBD2 few TRBV29-1 TGCAGCGAAACTAGCGGGGGGGGGTATGAGCAGTTCTTC CSETSGGGYEQFF
TRBJ2-1 . many TRBV7-9 TGTTCCAGCAGTTTTGGGAACAATGAGCAGTTCTTC CSSSFGNNEQFF
TRBJ1-1 . . TRBV13 TGTGCCAGCAGCTTAGGGGGCGCGAGGGCGAACACTGAAGCTTTCTTT CASSLGGARANTEAFF
TRBJ2-2 . many TRBV11-2 TGTGCCAGCAGCTTAGTAGGGGCCGGGGAGCTGTTTTTT CASSLVGAGELFF
TRBJ2-5 . few TRBV7-8 TGTGCCAGCAGCTTAGATCCCTCTCTGGGGACCCAGTACTTC CASSLDPSLGTQYF
TRBJ1-2 . many TRBV12-3/TRBV12-4 TGTGCCAGCAGTTTGCGACCTAATGGCTACACCTTC CASSLRPNGYTF
TRBJ2-7 . many TRBV28 TGTGCCAGCAGTTCCGTCGGGAGCTCCTACGAGCAGTACTTC CASSSVGSSYEQYF
TRBJ1-2 . many TRBV18 TGTGCCAGCTCAGCCGGACACATCTATGGCTACACCTTC CASSAGHIYGYTF
TRBJ2-1 . few TRBV2 TGTGCCAAAAGTGATCCATTGGTCTGGGGAGGCAATGAGCAGTTCTTC CAKSDPLVWGGNEQFF
TRBJ2-7 . many TRBV4-1 TGCGCCAGCAGCCAAGTGGGAGGGGGCTCCTACGAGCAGTACTTC CASSQVGGGSYEQYF
TRBJ2-7 TRBD1 many TRBV29-1 TGCAGCGTTCTAATCCCCGGGACAGGGGTCCCCTACGAGCAGTACTTC CSVLIPGTGVPYEQYF
TRBJ2-1 TRBD1 few TRBV5-6 TGTGCCAGCAGCTGGGACAGGGGCCATGAGCAGTTCTTC CASSWDRGHEQFF
TRBJ2-1 TRBD2 many TRBV12-3/TRBV12-4 TGTGCCAGCCAACAGCGGGGGCTCAACAATGAGCAGTTCTTC CASQQRGLNNEQFF
TRBJ1-1 . few TRBV12-3/TRBV12-4 TGTGCCAGCAGTTTTTCCAGTACTGAAGCTTTCTTT CASSFSSTEAFF
TRBJ2-2 . many TRBV20-1 TGCAGTGCCCCGGGACTGAACACCGGGGAGCTGTTTTTT CSAPGLNTGELFF
TRBJ2-3 TRBD2 many TRBV29-1 TGCAGCGTTGAAGGGCAGGGGGCCCCGACTAGCGGGGCTACTAGCACAGATACGCAGTATTTT CSVEGQGAPTSGATSTDTQYF
TRBJ1-5 . many TRBV27 TGTGCCAGCAGTTTCAATCAGCCCCAGCATTTT CASSFNQPQHF
TRBJ2-5 TRBD2 many TRBV5-1 TGCGCCAGCAGCTTTAGCGGGACGGAGACCCAGTACTTC CASSFSGTETQYF
TRBJ2-1 . many TRBV12-3/TRBV12-4 TGTGCCAGCAGTTTGGGGCCCGCTAATGAGCAGTTCTTC CASSLGPANEQFF
TRBJ2-7 . many TRBV20-1 TGCAGTGCTAGGAAAACAGGGTTCTCCTACGAGCAGTACTTC CSARKTGFSYEQYF
TRBJ2-1 . many TRBV25-1 TGTGCCAGCAGTGAGGTATTAGGGTCCTACAATGAGCAGTTCTTC CASSEVLGSYNEQFF
TRBJ2-1 . many TRBV18 TGTGCCAGCTCACCACCGAAGGGAAACAATGAGCAGTTCTTC CASSPPKGNNEQFF
TRBJ2-1 . many TRBV29-1 TGCAGCGGAGACATTCAGAGCTCCTACAATGAGCAGTTCTTC CSGDIQSSYNEQFF
TRBJ2-1 . many TRBV4-3 TGCGCCAGCAGCCAAGATCCCGGGACACGAAGGGGCAATGAGCAGTTCTTC CASSQDPGTRRGNEQFF
TRBJ2-3 TRBD2 many TRBV20-1 TGCAGTGCTAGATCCCAGTGGGGGACTAGCGGGAGGTGGGGAGATACGCAGTATTTT CSARSQWGTSGRWGDTQYF
TRBJ2-1 . many TRBV28 TGTGCCAGCAGTATCTCCGGGGGAAATGAGCAGTTCTTC CASSISGGNEQFF
TRBJ2-3 TRBD1 . TRBV19 TGTGCCAGTAGACGGGACAGGGGGCATACGCAGTATTTT CASRRDRGHTQYF
TRBJ2-1 TRBD2 many TRBV12-3/TRBV12-4 TGTGCCAGCAGTTTACTAGCGGGAGTCGAGCAGTTCTTC CASSLLAGVEQFF